The 27 T cell receptor beta chains in this list originate from one sample, sequenced in a study of regulatory T cells in long-lasting Graves disease (dated by TCRdb to 2020 to 2023). The library came from multiplex PCR. The sequencer was an Illumina HiSeq 4000. CDR3 regions were amplified by Arm-PCR with iRepertoire HTBI primers to construct TCR beta libraries. TCRdb cleaned the public reads at Q25 with fastp, built clones with MiXCR and kept in-frame beta chains. Rows are combined by CDR3 protein, so each entry shows the most common genes and DNA. In this sample the table shows 250,000 to 300,000 distinct CDR3 sequences, around a sixth of which occur a single time. 11% to 15% of the sample belongs to the ten largest clones. Explained via the paper, the time point label denotes: newly diagnosed GD, antithyroid drugs for less than 3 months. For both TCR sequencing and RNA sequencing, RNA was extracted from PBMCs in TRIzol.

This same sample was also part of a study on T cells in Graves' hyperthyroidism and ophthalmopathy.

The specimen comprised peripheral blood mononuclear cells (PBMCs), sampled at new diagnosis, from a patient treated with antithyroid drugs. The receptors here all came from a woman in her 30s with Graves disease. Donor details come from another sample of the same person, matched by shared clones.

In this sample, this clonotype turned up many times. The chain is built from TRBV3-1 and TRBJ2-5; 7 bases line up with TRBD2. The CDR3 totals 14 residues. Germline-derived CDR1 and CDR2 are LGHDT and YNNKEL (reference sequence). Germline trimming cut 2 bases from V and 3 bases from J; bases unmatched to any gene: 3. The DNA for the CDR3 is TGTGCCAGCAGCCAACGTGCGGGGGAAGAGACCCAGTACTTC. As protein: CASSQRAGEETQYF.

CDR3 sequence (DNA): TGCAGCGTTGGAGGGGCTGAAGCTTTCTTT. Translating gives CSVGGAEAFF. The chain couples TRBV29-1 to TRBJ1-1; weak D call: TRBD1 (5 bases). Germline CDR1 and CDR2: SQVTM and ANQGSEA. This CDR3 spans 10 amino acids. Trimming removed 4 bases at V and 6 bases at J, with 6 bases between.

This clonotype has at least ten counts. V is TRBV5-1 and J is TRBJ1-3; maybe TRBD1 (6 bases). The CDR3 consists of 15 residues. The germline V gene has CDR1 SGHRS and CDR2 YFSETQ. V was shortened by 4 bases and J by 2 bases, with 13 bases between the two germline ends. CDR3 bases: TGCGCCAGCAGCCTGGGGGCAGGGGCTGGAAACACCATATATTTT. Translating it yields CASSLGAGAGNTIYF.

This clonotype was detected many times. The V and J genes are TRBV27 and TRBJ2-3, with D maybe TRBD1 (6 bases). CDR1 is MNHEY, CDR2 SMNVEV, per germline (reference sequence). Trimming stripped 5 bases from V and 1 base from J, with 13 bases between. The CDR3 covers 15 residues. CDR3 in amino acids: CASSANRVGTDTQYF. The CDR3 region has the DNA TGTGCCAGCAGTGCCAACAGGGTAGGCACAGATACGCAGTATTTT.

In its sample, this clonotype was seen many times. The V and J genes are TRBV14 and TRBJ2-7; D remains ambiguous. The V end lost 3 bases, the J end lost 5 bases, and 8 bases lay between the germline ends. Germline V gives CDR1 SGHDN, CDR2 FVKESK. The CDR3 runs to 12 residues. The CDR3 DNA reads as TGTGCCAGCAGCCACGGAGTCCACGAGCAGTACTTC. Translating it yields CASSHGVHEQYF. Complete variable domain (other parts from reference TRBV14 and TRBJ2-7): EAGVTQFPSHSVIEKGQTVTLRCDPISGHDNLYWYRRVMGKEIKFLLHFVKESKQDESGMPNNRFLAERTGGTYSTLKVQPAELEDSGVYFCASSHGVHEQYFGPGTRLTVT.

In this sample, this clonotype turned up many times. This chain uses TRBV5-1 with TRBJ2-5; D is ambiguous. Trimming took 3 bases from V and 2 from J, leaving 14 bases between them. In germline, CDR1 is SGHRS, CDR2 YFSETQ. The CDR3 loop spans 15 amino acids. The CDR3 loop reads CASSYSYASQETQYF. CDR3 DNA: TGCGCCAGCAGCTATTCTTATGCGAGTCAAGAGACCCAGTACTTC.

Many counts were recorded for this clonotype. The chain employs TRBV12-3 or TRBV12-4 and TRBJ1-5; tentatively, D is TRBD1 (5 bases). The ends were cut back, 3 bases at V and 6 bases at J, with 15 bases in the middle. The CDR3 spans 15 residues. The CDR3 coding sequence is TGTGCCAGCAGTTTGGCCCTCGGGGGTAGTCAGCCCCAGCATTTT. This encodes CASSLALGGSQPQHF.

This clonotype was observed many times. The V gene is TRBV20-1, the J gene TRBJ1-5; TRBD1 is a possible D gene (6 bases). This CDR3 comprises 15 residues. The V end lost 2 bases, the J end lost 0 bases, and 11 bases lay between the germline ends. CDR1 and CDR2 (germline): DFQATT, SNEGSKA (reference sequence). The CDR3 is CSARNRDSSNQPQHF. In DNA, the CDR3 is TGCAGTGCTAGAAACAGGGATAGTAGCAATCAGCCCCAGCATTTT.

Ten or more counts support this clonotype. The chain is built from TRBV5-1 and TRBJ1-6; TRBD1 agrees at 7 bases. V was clipped by 0 bases and J by 4 bases; unmatched bases: 10. The CDR3 has 18 residues. Per germline, CDR1 SGHRS and CDR2 YFSETQ. The CDR3 reads CASSLAGQARTYNSPLHF. The CDR3 DNA reads TGCGCCAGCAGCTTGGCCGGACAGGCGAGAACTTATAATTCACCCCTCCACTTT.

This clonotype was counted at least ten times. The rearrangement uses TRBV15 and TRBJ1-6; 11 bases map to TRBD1. J lost 8 bases, V lost 7 bases, and 1 base had no gene match. The CDR3 extends over 13 amino acids. CDR1 and CDR2 (germline): LNHNV, YYDKDF (reference sequence). CDR3 amino acids: CATTGQGDSPLHF. The CDR3 DNA is TGTGCCACCACGGGACAGGGGGATTCACCCCTCCACTTT.

V gene TRBV6-1 combines with J gene TRBJ1-2; D possibly corresponds to TRBD1 (5 bases). Germline V gene data show CDR1 as MNHNS and CDR2 as SASEGT. Trimming removed 6 bases from V and 7 bases from J, with 18 bases in between. The CDR3 extends over 14 amino acids. DNA for the CDR3: TGTGCCAGCAGCCCCGGGACTCAACGCGGTGGCTACACCTTC. It encodes CASSPGTQRGGYTF.

This clonotype was seen repeatedly, ten times or more. V is TRBV19 and J is TRBJ1-1; D not resolved. The CDR3 extends over 12 amino acids. Germline CDR1 LNHDA, CDR2 SQIVND (reference sequence). V lost 5 bases and J 8 bases, leaving 12 bases between the germline ends. CDR3 residues: CASSSNVAEAFF. CDR3 coding DNA: TGTGCCAGTAGTTCAAACGTAGCAGAAGCTTTCTTT.

The rearrangement links TRBV20-1 to TRBJ2-5; 13 positions agree with TRBD2. This CDR3 has 16 residues. J lost 3 bases, V lost 3 bases, and 7 bases had no gene match. Germline V gene data show CDR1 as DFQATT and CDR2 as SNEGSKA (reference sequence). The CDR3, as DNA: TGCAGTGCTAGGGAGACTAGCGGGGGGACCAAAGAGACCCAGTACTTC. Its translation is CSARETSGGTKETQYF.

This clonotype was detected ten times or more. An end of the junction does not agree with germline; a read error may underlie this. The genes are TRBV13 and TRBJ2-1; D uncertain. Germline V CDR1 and CDR2: PRHDT, FYEKMQ (reference sequence). This CDR3 region has 15 residues. The CDR3 here is CASSPDGSSYNEQFF. As DNA, the CDR3 is TGCGCCAGCAGCCCGGACGGTAGCTCCTACAATGAGCAGTTCTTC.

Ten or more counts support this clonotype. The chain carries TRBV18 and TRBJ2-5; 10 bases are shared with TRBD1. There are 14 residues in the CDR3. Trimming removed 6 bases from V and 3 bases from J; junction bases left unmatched: 4. CDR1 and CDR2 from the germline V gene are KGHSH and LQKENI. CDR3 nucleotide sequence: TGTGCCAGCTCCCAAGGGACAGGGGAAGAGACCCAGTACTTC. This codes for CASSQGTGEETQYF.

This clonotype was seen at least ten times. The chain uses TRBV5-6 and TRBJ2-3; TRBD1 matches at 9 bases. The germline V gene has CDR1 SGHDT and CDR2 YYEEEE. With V trimmed by 3 bases and J by 4 bases, 6 bases remained unmatched. This CDR3 has 15 residues. CDR3 in DNA: TGTGCCAGCAGCTACGGGACAGGGCCGTCAGATACGCAGTATTTT. Translation: CASSYGTGPSDTQYF. Combining the CDR3 with reference TRBV5-6 and TRBJ2-3 gives the whole variable domain DAGVTQSPTHLIKTRGQQVTLRCSPKSGHDTVSWYQQALGQGPQFIFQYYEEEERQRGNFPDRFSGHQFPNYSSELNVNALLLGDSALYLCASSYGTGPSDTQYFGPGTRLTVL.

This clonotype was found many times. The CDR3 region is CASSATASSYNEQFF. The CDR3 DNA reads TGCGCCAGCAGCGCGACAGCGAGCTCCTACAATGAGCAGTTCTTC. The rearrangement links TRBV5-1 to TRBJ2-1; maybe TRBD1 (5 bases). CDR3 length: 15 amino acids. With 4 bases removed from V and 0 bases from J, the gap between germline ends came to 11 bases. Germline V gene lookup returns CDR1 SGHRS and CDR2 YFSETQ.

Turning to this clonotype: This may be a read error: a much more frequent sequence differs by one nucleotide. The chain couples TRBV20-1 to TRBJ2-7, with 7 positions matching TRBD1. The V gene's germline CDR1 is DFQATT and CDR2 SNEGSKA (reference sequence). The CDR3 runs 14 residues. Trimming at V came to 0 bases and at J to 4 bases, leaving 6 bases not matched to a gene. CDR3 sequence reads: CSAREDREPYEQYF. CDR3 nucleotide sequence: TGCAGTGCTAGAGAAGACAGGGAACCTTACGAGCAGTACTTC.

This chain joins TRBV6-2 or TRBV6-3 and TRBJ1-6; the D gene is possibly TRBD1 (6 bases). V gave up 6 bases and J gave up 9 bases, with 18 bases separating them. The germline V gene encodes CDR1 MNHEY and CDR2 SVGEGT. This CDR3 contains 15 residues. The CDR3 region is CASRPEQGVVSPLHF. The CDR3 DNA is TGTGCCAGCAGACCAGAACAGGGAGTAGTTTCACCCCTCCACTTT.

This clonotype occurred many times. The chain employs TRBV19 and TRBJ1-2; D uncertain. V was pared by 4 bases and J by 5 bases, with 11 bases between. The CDR3 sequence is 13 residues long. The germline CDR1 and CDR2 sequences are LNHDA and SQIVND (reference sequence). CDR3: CASSNLQLYGYTF. The CDR3 nucleotides read TGTGCCAGTAGTAACTTACAGTTATATGGCTACACCTTC.

This clonotype has a count of ten or more. The rearrangement uses TRBV20-1 and TRBJ1-1, with D maybe TRBD1 (5 bases). Trimming took off 0 bases at V and 4 bases at J, with 9 bases between the two ends. This CDR3 is built from 13 residues. Per the germline V gene, CDR1 is DFQATT and CDR2 is SNEGSKA (reference sequence). CDR3 residues: CSARDPGTTEAFF. The DNA for the CDR3 is TGCAGTGCTAGAGATCCGGGGACCACTGAAGCTTTCTTT.

This clonotype showed up many times. The chain couples TRBV2 to TRBJ2-1; 7 nucleotides line up with TRBD1. Trimming removed 7 bases from V and 0 bases from J; junction bases left unmatched: 6. Germline CDR1 and CDR2: SNHLY and FYNNEI. The CDR3 totals 15 residues. The CDR3 nucleotides read TGTGCCAGCAATCGCCGGGACAGCTCCTACAATGAGCAGTTCTTC. This gives the protein CASNRRDSSYNEQFF. Filled out from reference TRBV2 and TRBJ2-1, the complete variable domain reads EPEVTQTPSHQVTQMGQEVILRCVPISNHLYFYWYRQILGQKVEFLVSFYNNEISEKSEIFDDQFSVERPDGSNFTLKIRSTKLEDSAMYFCASNRRDSSYNEQFFGPGTRLTVL.

A remark on this clonotype: A read error may explain this, as a much larger clone is one base away. The chain couples TRBV14 to TRBJ2-7, with unresolved D. With 1 base removed from V and 2 bases from J, the gap between germline ends came to 6 bases. Germline lookup yields CDR1 SGHDN and CDR2 FVKESK. The CDR3 consists of 13 residues. Here the CDR3 reads CASSQGHTYEQYF. CDR3 DNA: TGTGCCAGCAGCCAAGGGCACACCTACGAGCAGTACTTC.

This clonotype was recorded at least ten times. J is TRBJ2-7 and V is TRBV5-6, with D maybe TRBD1 (6 bases). Per the germline V gene, CDR1 is SGHDT and CDR2 is YYEEEE. This CDR3 comprises 15 residues. The V and J ends lost 2 bases and 3 bases respectively, with 15 bases between them. The CDR3 region has the DNA TGTGCCAGCAGCTTCAGTCAGGGGATGGGCTACGAGCAGTACTTC. It translates to CASSFSQGMGYEQYF.

The sample holds many counts of this clonotype. This chain uses TRBV5-6 with TRBJ1-2; D uncertain. The CDR3 is made up of 12 amino acids. V lost 0 bases and J 8 bases, leaving 8 bases between the germline ends. In germline, CDR1 is SGHDT, CDR2 YYEEEE. The CDR3 protein is CASSLGRQGYTF. CDR3 DNA sequence: TGTGCCAGCAGCTTGGGCAGGCAGGGCTACACCTTC.

There are many counts of this clonotype. This chain connects TRBV27 to TRBJ2-6; D remains ambiguous. V was shortened by 3 bases and J by 3 bases, with 9 bases between the two germline ends. The germline V gene encodes CDR1 MNHEY and CDR2 SMNVEV (reference sequence). The CDR3 contains 15 residues. CDR3 residues: CASSFVSVGANVLTF. The CDR3 bases are TGTGCCAGCAGTTTCGTCTCCGTTGGGGCCAACGTCCTGACTTTC.

There are many counts of this clonotype. V and J are TRBV5-5 and TRBJ1-2; 7 bases map to TRBD1. With V trimmed by 4 bases and J by 2 bases, 5 bases remained unmatched. There are 14 residues in the CDR3. CDR1 is SGHKS, CDR2 YYEKEE, per germline (reference sequence). CDR3 DNA sequence: TGTGCCAGCAGCGAATACAGGGGAAACTATGGCTACACCTTC. The encoded protein is CASSEYRGNYGYTF.